Below, 14 T cell receptor beta chains from the same sample are listed, as sequenced in a study of T cell responses to AZD1222 COVID-19 vaccine. The protocol was immunoSEQ multiplex PCR, while the TCRdb copy is restricted to in-frame clones and leaves out a portion. The table has 150,000 to 200,000 clones, 90% seen once. The source was peripheral blood, collected on day 0 of AZD1222 vaccination. The receptor set was obtained from an adult in good health.

The DNA of the CDR3 is TGTGCCAGCAGCTTCGGGCCCTTCACAGATACGCAGTATTTT. It translates to CASSFGPFTDTQYF. The V gene is TRBV7-3, the J gene TRBJ2-3; D is ambiguous. Germline CDR1 SGHTA, CDR2 FQGTGA. The CDR3 loop spans 14 amino acids. Trimming stripped 3 bases from V and 2 bases from J, with 9 bases between.

This chain connects TRBV24-1 to TRBJ2-7; 9 bases map to TRBD1. The CDR3 is made up of 13 amino acids. CDR1 and CDR2 from the germline V gene are KGHDR and SFDVKD. Unmatched junction bases numbered 5, after V lost 9 bases and J lost 3 bases. CDR3 in amino acids: CATEDRGGYEQYF. In DNA form, the CDR3 reads TGTGCCACCGAGGACAGGGGTGGCTACGAGCAGTACTTC.

J is TRBJ1-2 and V is TRBV6-1; D is undetermined. V was cut by 0 bases and J by 4 bases, with 6 bases left in between. The germline V gene encodes CDR1 MNHNS and CDR2 SASEGT. The CDR3 has 13 amino acids. CDR3 protein: CASSEAKVYGYTF. CDR3 nucleotide sequence: TGTGCCAGCAGTGAAGCTAAGGTCTATGGCTACACCTTC.

J is TRBJ1-4 and V is TRBV10-1; unclear D gene. CDR3 size: 9 residues. Between the trimmed V and J ends, which lost 7 bases and 6 bases, there was a span of 0 bases. Germline V gene data show CDR1 as WNHNN and CDR2 as SYGVQD (reference sequence). This CDR3 reads CASNEKLFF. CDR3 bases: TGCGCCAGCAATGAAAAACTGTTTTTT.

The rearrangement links TRBV5-1 to TRBJ2-7, with D unclear. CDR3 length: 12 amino acids. Trimming took 4 bases from V and 3 from J, leaving 8 bases between them. Germline CDR1 SGHRS, CDR2 YFSETQ. Here the CDR3 DNA reads TGCGCCAGCAGCCCAAACGACTACGAGCAGTACTTC. Residues: CASSPNDYEQYF.

V and J are TRBV3-1 (or the pseudogene TRBV3-2) and TRBJ2-7, with 8 nucleotides matching TRBD2. CDR3 size: 16 residues. J gave up 5 bases and V 5 bases, and 14 bases lay outside the gene matches. Germline V gene sequence: CDR1 LGHDT, CDR2 YNNKEL (reference sequence). The CDR3: CASSSPNGGAWNEQYF. Here the CDR3 DNA reads TGTGCCAGCAGCAGTCCCAACGGGGGGGCGTGGAACGAGCAGTACTTC.

The CDR3 reads CASSRGNTEAFF. The CDR3 nucleotides are TGTGCCAGCAGTAGGGGTAACACTGAAGCTTTCTTT. The V gene is TRBV27, the J gene TRBJ1-1; weak D call: TRBD1 (5 bases). Germline CDR1 and CDR2: MNHEY and SMNVEV (reference sequence). The V end was cut by 5 bases, the J end by 2 bases, with 6 bases between. The length of the CDR3 is 12 residues.

The chain recombines TRBV4-1 with TRBJ2-2; D ambiguous. V was cut by 3 bases and J by 1 base, with 6 bases left in between. Looked up from germline, CDR1 is MGHRA and CDR2 is YSYEKL. CDR3 size: 14 residues. As DNA, the CDR3 is TGCGCCAGCAGCCATAACCGGAACACCGGGGAGCTGTTTTTT. Translated, it gives CASSHNRNTGELFF.

The rearrangement joins TRBV7-9 to TRBJ1-1; D gene uncertain. V dropped 3 bases and J dropped 5 bases, with 7 bases sitting between them. CDR3 length: 12 residues. CDR1 and CDR2 from the germline V gene are SEHNR and FQNEAQ (reference sequence). The CDR3 DNA is TGTGCCAGCAGCTTTGGACGGACTGAAGCTTTCTTT. It encodes CASSFGRTEAFF.

Written as DNA, the CDR3 is TGTGCCAGTAGTAAAGCGGGGAACTATGGCTACACCTTC. Protein: CASSKAGNYGYTF. The chain employs TRBV19 and TRBJ1-2; D ambiguous. Per the germline V gene, CDR1 is LNHDA and CDR2 is SQIVND (reference sequence). The germline V and J ends were trimmed by 4 bases and 2 bases, with 8 bases remaining between them. This CDR3 region has 13 residues.

This clone was seen only once. The chain has TRBV29-1 and TRBJ2-1; 9 bases are shared with TRBD1. Germline V gene lookup returns CDR1 SQVTM and CDR2 ANQGSEA. The CDR3 sequence is 17 residues long. Trimming at V came to 0 bases and at J to 3 bases, leaving 9 bases not matched to a gene. CDR3 region: CSVEDSSTGGYYNEQFF. The CDR3 DNA reads as TGCAGCGTTGAAGACTCCTCCACAGGGGGCTACTACAATGAGCAGTTCTTC.

The chain couples TRBV28 to TRBJ1-5; D is unresolved. CDR1 and CDR2 from the germline V gene are MDHEN and SYDVKM. This CDR3 comprises 15 residues. V was trimmed by 2 bases and J by 0 bases, leaving 8 bases between them. CDR3 sequence (DNA): TGTGCCAGCAGTTTACCCGGGTATAGCAATCAGCCCCAGCATTTT. This sequence encodes CASSLPGYSNQPQHF.

The chain employs TRBV2 and TRBJ1-1; D perhaps matches TRBD1 (5 bases). V was shortened by 7 bases and J by 1 base, with 13 bases between the two germline ends. Germline V gives CDR1 SNHLY, CDR2 FYNNEI. The CDR3 is made up of 14 amino acids. CDR3 nucleotides: TGTGCCAGCATTCGGGACGCTGGGAACACTGAAGCTTTCTTT. Translated, it gives CASIRDAGNTEAFF.

The chain carries TRBV2 and TRBJ2-5; 10 bases align to TRBD1. V was pared by 11 bases and J by 5 bases, with 11 bases of the junction left unmatched. The CDR3 has 14 amino acids. Per the germline V gene, CDR1 is SNHLY and CDR2 is FYNNEI. In DNA, the CDR3 is TGTGCCGGTGGGACAGGGGTTATGGGGGAGACCCAGTACTTC. As protein: CAGGTGVMGETQYF.